This T cell receptor (beta chain) was sequenced for a study of blood T cell repertoires in COVID-19. Participants were placed into cohorts based on the clinical history they reported. Each recovered donor of Cohort 3 presented with two negative PCRs, clearance, or symptom resolution. Per the germline V gene, CDR1 is GTSNPN and CDR2 is SVGIG (reference sequence). Trimming shortened V by 0 bases and J by 2 bases, and 5 bases separated the two germline ends. The CDR3 consists of 13 residues. This clone was seen only a few times. Data came from immunoSEQ multiplex PCR; TCRdb stores just in-frame clones and leaves some out. The table shows more than 250,000 clones, with 70% to 90% occurring only once.

The TCR sequence derives from a woman aged 25 to 39 who had recovered from COVID-19. The gene calls are TRBV30 and TRBJ1-3; D remains unclear. Material for sequencing was PBMCs or T cells enriched from blood (not recorded which). CDR3 loop: CAWSVLAGNTIYF. The CDR3 nucleotides read TGTGCCTGGAGTGTACTAGCTGGAAACACCATATATTTT.